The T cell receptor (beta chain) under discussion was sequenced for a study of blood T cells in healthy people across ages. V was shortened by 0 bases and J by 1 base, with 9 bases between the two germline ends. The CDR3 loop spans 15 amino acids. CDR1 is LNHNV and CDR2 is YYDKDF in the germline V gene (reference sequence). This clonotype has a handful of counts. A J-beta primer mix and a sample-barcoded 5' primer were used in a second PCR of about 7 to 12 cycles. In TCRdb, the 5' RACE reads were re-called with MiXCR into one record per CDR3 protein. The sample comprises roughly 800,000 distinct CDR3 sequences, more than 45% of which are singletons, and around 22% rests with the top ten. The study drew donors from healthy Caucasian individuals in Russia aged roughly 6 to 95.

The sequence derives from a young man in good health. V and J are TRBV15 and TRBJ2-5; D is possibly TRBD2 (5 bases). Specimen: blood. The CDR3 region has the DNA TGTGCCACCAGCAGAGATACCGGACTCCAAGAGACCCAGTACTTC. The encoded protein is CATSRDTGLQETQYF.